This TCR beta chain was recorded in a study of T cells after somatic rescue of genetic block. Method: immunoSEQ multiplex PCR; TCRdb's copy keeps in-frame clones and lacks some. The sample consists of approximately 67,000 clones, about 91% of them appearing once. This clone was found a few times. Germline V gene lookup returns CDR1 SNHLY and CDR2 FYNNEI. The CDR3 covers 14 residues. V was pared by 4 bases and J by 6 bases, with 10 bases between. The sequence came from a man aged 35 to 55. Material for sequencing was peripheral blood mononuclear cells (PBMCs). The rearrangement links TRBV2 to TRBJ1-6; D might be TRBD1 (5 bases). The CDR3 is CASSAGGANSPLHF. DNA of the CDR3: TGTGCCAGCAGTGCCGGGGGAGCTAATTCACCCCTCCACTTT. Supplemented by reference TRBV2 and TRBJ1-6, the full variable domain reads EPEVTQTPSHQVTQMGQEVILRCVPISNHLYFYWYRQILGQKVEFLVSFYNNEISEKSEIFDDQFSVERPDGSNFTLKIRSTKLEDSAMYFCASSAGGANSPLHFGNGTRLTVT.